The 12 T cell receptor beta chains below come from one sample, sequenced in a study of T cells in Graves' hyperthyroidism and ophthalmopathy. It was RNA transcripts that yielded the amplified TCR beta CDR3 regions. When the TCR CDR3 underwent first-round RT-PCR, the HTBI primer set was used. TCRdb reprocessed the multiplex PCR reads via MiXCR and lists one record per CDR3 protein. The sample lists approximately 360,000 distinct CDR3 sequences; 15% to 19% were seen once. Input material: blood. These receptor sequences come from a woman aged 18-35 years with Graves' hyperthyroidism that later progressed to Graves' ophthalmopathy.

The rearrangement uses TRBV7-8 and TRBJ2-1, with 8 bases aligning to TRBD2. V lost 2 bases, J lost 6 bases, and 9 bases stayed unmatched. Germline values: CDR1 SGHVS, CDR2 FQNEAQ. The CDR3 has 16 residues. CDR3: CASSLRGTSGGNEQFF. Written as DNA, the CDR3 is TGTGCCAGCAGCTTACGCGGGACTAGTGGGGGCAATGAGCAGTTCTTC.

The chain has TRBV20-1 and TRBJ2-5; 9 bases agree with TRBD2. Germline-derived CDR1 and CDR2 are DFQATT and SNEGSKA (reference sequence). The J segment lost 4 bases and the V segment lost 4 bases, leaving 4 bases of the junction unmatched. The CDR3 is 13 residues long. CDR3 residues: CSAKGTSLETQYF. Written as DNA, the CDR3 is TGCAGTGCTAAGGGGACTAGCCTAGAGACCCAGTACTTC.

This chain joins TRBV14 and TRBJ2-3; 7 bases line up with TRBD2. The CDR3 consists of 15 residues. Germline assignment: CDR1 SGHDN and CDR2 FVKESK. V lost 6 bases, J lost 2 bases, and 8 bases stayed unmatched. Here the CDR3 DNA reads TGTGCCAGCAGACCGGGGGGACTCTACACAGATACGCAGTATTTT. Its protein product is CASRPGGLYTDTQYF.

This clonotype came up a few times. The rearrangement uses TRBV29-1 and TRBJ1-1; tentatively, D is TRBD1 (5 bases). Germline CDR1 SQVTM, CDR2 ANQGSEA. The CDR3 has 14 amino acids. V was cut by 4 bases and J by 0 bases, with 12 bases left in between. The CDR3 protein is CSVAGGHLNTEAFF. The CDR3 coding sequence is TGCAGCGTTGCAGGAGGACACCTGAACACTGAAGCTTTCTTT.

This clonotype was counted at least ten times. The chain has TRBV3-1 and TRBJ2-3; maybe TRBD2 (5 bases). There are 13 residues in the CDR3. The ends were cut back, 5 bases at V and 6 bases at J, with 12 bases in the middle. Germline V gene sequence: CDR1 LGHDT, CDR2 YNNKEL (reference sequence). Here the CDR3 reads CASSASPGDTQYF. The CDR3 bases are TGTGCCAGCAGCGCTTCTCCGGGGGATACGCAGTATTTT.

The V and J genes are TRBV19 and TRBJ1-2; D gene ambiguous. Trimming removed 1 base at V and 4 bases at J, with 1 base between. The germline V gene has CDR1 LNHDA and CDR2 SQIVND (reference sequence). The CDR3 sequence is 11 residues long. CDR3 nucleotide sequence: TGTGCCAGTAGTATAGCCTATGGCTACACCTTC. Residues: CASSIAYGYTF.

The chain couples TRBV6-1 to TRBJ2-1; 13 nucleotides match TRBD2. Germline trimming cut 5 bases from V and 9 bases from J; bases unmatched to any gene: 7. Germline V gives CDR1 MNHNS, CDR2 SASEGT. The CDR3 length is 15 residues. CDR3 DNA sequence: TGTGCCAGCAGTAGGGGACTAGCGGGGACAACTGAGCAGTTCTTC. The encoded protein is CASSRGLAGTTEQFF.

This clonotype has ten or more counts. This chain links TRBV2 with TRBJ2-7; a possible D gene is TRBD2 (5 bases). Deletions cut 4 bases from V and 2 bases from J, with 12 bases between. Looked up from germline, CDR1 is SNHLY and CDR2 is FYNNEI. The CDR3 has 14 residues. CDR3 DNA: TGTGCCAGCAGTGCGGGGAAGGGCCCCTACGAGCAGTACTTC. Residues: CASSAGKGPYEQYF.

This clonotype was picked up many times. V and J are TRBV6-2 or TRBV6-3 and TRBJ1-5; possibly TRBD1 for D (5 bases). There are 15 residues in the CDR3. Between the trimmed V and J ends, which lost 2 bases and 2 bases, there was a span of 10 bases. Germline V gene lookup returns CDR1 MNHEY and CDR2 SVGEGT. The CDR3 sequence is CASSYGTGGNQPQHF. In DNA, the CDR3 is TGTGCCAGCAGTTACGGGACGGGTGGCAATCAGCCCCAGCATTTT.

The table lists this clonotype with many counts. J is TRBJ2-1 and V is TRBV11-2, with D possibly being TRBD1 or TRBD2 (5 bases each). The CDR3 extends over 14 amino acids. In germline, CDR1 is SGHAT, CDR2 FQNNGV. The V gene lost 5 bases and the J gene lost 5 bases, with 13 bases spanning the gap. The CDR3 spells CASSPLGTNNEQFF. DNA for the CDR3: TGTGCCAGCAGCCCCCTAGGGACGAACAATGAGCAGTTCTTC.

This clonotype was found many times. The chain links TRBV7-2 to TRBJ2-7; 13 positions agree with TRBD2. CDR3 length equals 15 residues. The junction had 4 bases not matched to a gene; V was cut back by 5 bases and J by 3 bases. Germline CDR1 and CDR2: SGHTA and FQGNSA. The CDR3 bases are TGTGCCAGCAGCCCAGGACTAGCGGGAGTCTACGAGCAGTACTTC. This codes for CASSPGLAGVYEQYF.

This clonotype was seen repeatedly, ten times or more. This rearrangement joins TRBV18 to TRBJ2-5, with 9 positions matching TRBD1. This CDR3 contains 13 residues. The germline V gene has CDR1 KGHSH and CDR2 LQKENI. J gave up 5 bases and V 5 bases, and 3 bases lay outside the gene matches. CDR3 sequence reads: CASSGTGRETQYF. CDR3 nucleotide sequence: TGTGCCAGCTCAGGGACAGGGCGGGAGACCCAGTACTTC.